Presented here are 30 T cell receptor beta chains from one specimen sequenced in a study of cytomegalovirus exposure and HLA in healthy donors. PCR employed 60 Vbeta and 13 Jbeta primers. The assay was immunoSEQ multiplex PCR, and TCRdb's table has in-frame clones only and misses some. The sample contains about 150,000 clones, around 80% of which appear only once. Sequenced: PBMCs. Source of these receptors: a man aged 40-50 years in good health and CMV-seropositive.

V is TRBV20-1 and J is TRBJ2-5, with unresolved D. Gene TRBJ2-7 matches the end of the DNA better, so the J call may be wrong. The CDR3 spans 11 residues. The germline CDR1 and CDR2 sequences are DFQATT and SNEGSKA (reference sequence). The CDR3, as DNA: TGCAGTGCCCCAGACATCTACGAGCAGTACTTC. Protein product: CSAPDIYEQYF.

The chain recombines TRBV19 with TRBJ2-7; 9 positions match TRBD1. This CDR3 is built from 15 residues. Per the germline V gene, CDR1 is LNHDA and CDR2 is SQIVND (reference sequence). V lost 5 bases to trimming and J lost 1 base; unmatched junction nucleotides: 6. The CDR3 DNA follows: TGTGCCAGTAGTGTTTCCGGGACAGGGTCCTACGAGCAGTACTTC. Residues: CASSVSGTGSYEQYF.

V usage is TRBV7-9 and J usage is TRBJ2-6; D is possibly TRBD2 (7 bases). This CDR3 contains 18 residues. Trimming pared 5 bases from V and 2 bases from J, leaving 19 bases between. Germline lookup yields CDR1 SEHNR and CDR2 FQNEAQ (reference sequence). CDR3 nucleotides: TGTGCCAGCAGCCCCGGGGGGCAGCCGGGAACTGGGGCCAACGTCCTGACTTTC. This gives the protein CASSPGGQPGTGANVLTF. The full variable domain, its missing parts supplied by reference TRBV7-9 and TRBJ2-6, is DTGVSQNPRHKITKRGQNVTFRCDPISEHNRLYWYRQTLGQGPEFLTYFQNEAQLEKSRLLSDRFSAERPKGSFSTLEIQRTEQGDSAMYLCASSPGGQPGTGANVLTFGAGSRLTVL.

The chain employs TRBV5-1 and TRBJ2-1, with D possibly TRBD2 on 8 matching bases. Trimming took off 4 bases at V and 6 bases at J, with 14 bases between the two ends. CDR3 length equals 14 residues. From germline, CDR1 is SGHRS and CDR2 YFSETQ. CDR3 sequence: CASSPREGANEQFF. In DNA form, the CDR3 reads TGCGCCAGCAGCCCCCGGGAGGGGGCCAATGAGCAGTTCTTC.

This clone was counted a few times. The chain has TRBV9 and TRBJ2-1, with 11 bases lining up with TRBD2. V trimming: 0 bases; J trimming: 1 base; junction bases outside the gene matches: 0. This CDR3 has 16 residues. CDR1 and CDR2 from the germline V gene are SGDLS and YYNGEE. CDR3 region: CASSVASGRSYNEQFF. Here the CDR3 DNA reads TGTGCCAGCAGCGTAGCTAGCGGGAGGTCCTACAATGAGCAGTTCTTC.

V usage is TRBV19 and J usage is TRBJ1-5; possible D gene TRBD1, 6 bases. The germline V gene has CDR1 LNHDA and CDR2 SQIVND (reference sequence). Trimming pared 3 bases from V and 2 bases from J, leaving 14 bases between. The CDR3 has 16 amino acids. The CDR3 is CASSIGGARGNQPQHF. CDR3 in DNA: TGTGCCAGTAGTATTGGGGGGGCCAGGGGCAATCAGCCCCAGCATTTT.

The chain couples TRBV11-3 to TRBJ2-1, with 12 bases aligning to TRBD2. Trimming removed 5 bases from V and 7 bases from J; junction bases left unmatched: 9. Per germline, CDR1 SGHNT and CDR2 YENEEA. The CDR3 has 16 amino acids. CDR3: CASSTRLAGDKNEQFF. CDR3 nucleotides: TGTGCCAGCAGCACGCGACTAGCGGGAGATAAGAATGAGCAGTTCTTC. Complete variable domain (other parts from reference TRBV11-3 and TRBJ2-1): EAGVVQSPRYKIIEKKQPVAFWCNPISGHNTLYWYLQNLGQGPELLIRYENEEAVDDSQLPKDRFSAERLKGVDSTLKIQPAELGDSAVYLCASSTRLAGDKNEQFFGPGTRLTVL.

The V and J genes are TRBV19 and TRBJ1-2, with 8 nucleotides matching TRBD1. Germline V gives CDR1 LNHDA, CDR2 SQIVND (reference sequence). Trimming at V came to 2 bases and at J to 8 bases, leaving 10 bases not matched to a gene. This CDR3 region has 15 residues. CDR3 DNA: TGTGCCAGTAGTATAATTCCAGGGGGCGCGAGGGGCTACACCTTC. It codes for CASSIIPGGARGYTF.

This chain connects TRBV5-1 to TRBJ2-4; a possible D gene is TRBD1 (5 bases). The CDR3 is made up of 14 amino acids. Trimming took 1 base from V and 4 from J, leaving 9 bases between them. Looked up from germline, CDR1 is SGHRS and CDR2 is YFSETQ. The CDR3 here is CASSLQGGKNIQYF. The CDR3 DNA reads TGCGCCAGCAGCTTGCAGGGTGGAAAAAACATTCAGTACTTC.

The rearrangement joins TRBV29-1 to TRBJ2-1, with D perhaps matching TRBD1 (5 bases). This CDR3 has 13 residues. CDR1 and CDR2 from the germline V gene are SQVTM and ANQGSEA. V lost 4 bases and J 4 bases, leaving 11 bases between the germline ends. As DNA, the CDR3 is TGCAGCGTTGCAGGGTGGCCTTACAATGAGCAGTTCTTC. Amino acid sequence: CSVAGWPYNEQFF.

The chain links TRBV11-2 to TRBJ1-2; 12 bases line up with TRBD1. Germline V lookup: CDR1 SGHAT, CDR2 FQNNGV. Unmatched junction bases numbered 5, after V lost 8 bases and J lost 7 bases. The CDR3 contains 13 residues. The CDR3 loop is CASGTGGWGGYTF. The DNA for the CDR3 is TGTGCCAGCGGGACAGGGGGCTGGGGTGGCTACACCTTC.

As DNA, the CDR3 is TGTGCCTGGAGTCACGGTCCAAATGAAAAACTGTTTTTT. Translation gives CAWSHGPNEKLFF. V gene TRBV30 combines with J gene TRBJ1-4; D remains ambiguous. The CDR3 spans 13 residues. V shed 2 bases and J shed 5 bases, with 9 bases lying between them. Germline loops: CDR1 GTSNPN, CDR2 SVGIG (reference sequence).

This chain connects TRBV7-3 to TRBJ2-2, with 10 bases matching TRBD2. J was trimmed by 6 bases and V by 4 bases; bases with no gene match: 5. The germline gives CDR1 SGHTA, CDR2 FQGTGA. The CDR3 extends over 15 amino acids. CDR3 nucleotide sequence: TGTGCCAGCAGCTGGCTAGCGGGAGCCCCCGGGGAGCTGTTTTTT. Translation gives CASSWLAGAPGELFF.

Notes on this clone: The junction departs from the called germline gene at one end, perhaps through a read error. The rearrangement links TRBV5-1 to TRBJ2-6; a weak D match, TRBD1 (5 bases). Germline V lookup: CDR1 SGHRS, CDR2 YFSETQ. The CDR3 runs to 15 residues. The CDR3: CASSFYATGANALTF. CDR3 bases: TGCGCCAGCAGCTTCTACGCTACTGGGGCCAACGCCCTGACTTTC. The full variable domain, in which reference TRBV5-1 and TRBJ2-6 provide the parts outside the CDR3, is KAGVTQTPRYLIKTRGQQVTLSCSPISGHRSVSWYQQTPGQGLQFLFEYFSETQRNKGNFPGRFSGRQFSNSRSEMNVSTLELGDSALYLCASSFYATGANALTFGAGSRLTVL.

This sequence joins TRBV4-2 and TRBJ2-7, with D possibly TRBD1 on 6 matching bases. Trimming shortened V by 0 bases and J by 4 bases, and 13 bases separated the two germline ends. Germline assignment: CDR1 LGHNA and CDR2 YNFKEQ. The CDR3 contains 15 residues. The CDR3 DNA follows: TGTGCCAGCAGCCAAGAAGAAGGGACACCTTACGAGCAGTACTTC. Residues: CASSQEEGTPYEQYF.

Only one count was recorded for this clone. The V call is TRBV6-5, the J call TRBJ2-2, with TRBD1 identical over 7 bases. Germline CDR1 MNHEY, CDR2 SVGAGI. The CDR3 has 16 amino acids. J gave up 6 bases and V 0 bases, and 7 bases lay outside the gene matches. CDR3 nucleotide sequence: TGTGCCAGCAGTTACTCGAACAGGGGAATATCCGGGGAGCTGTTTTTT. As protein: CASSYSNRGISGELFF.

This clone was recorded once. The CDR3 sequence is CASSRTGGAGGELFF. CDR3 nucleotides: TGCGCCAGCAGTCGGACAGGGGGCGCGGGCGGGGAGCTGTTTTTT. The V and J genes are TRBV5-1 and TRBJ2-2; the match to TRBD1 covers 11 bases. This CDR3 has 15 residues. Losses at the gene ends were 5 bases for V and 7 bases for J; bases not matched to a gene: 7. Germline V gives CDR1 SGHRS, CDR2 YFSETQ.

This chain joins TRBV5-1 and TRBJ2-5, with D possibly matching TRBD1 (6 bases). The CDR3 consists of 14 residues. CDR1 is SGHRS, CDR2 YFSETQ, per germline. The germline V and J ends were trimmed by 4 bases and 5 bases, with 15 bases remaining between them. In DNA form, the CDR3 reads TGCGCCAGCAGCCAACCTGAGGGGGTGGAGACCCAGTACTTC. Residues: CASSQPEGVETQYF.

This clone was found a few times. The chain uses TRBV7-9 and TRBJ1-1; D unclear. Per the germline V gene, CDR1 is SEHNR and CDR2 is FQNEAQ (reference sequence). CDR3 size: 14 residues. V was trimmed by 5 bases and J by 4 bases, leaving 14 bases between them. The CDR3 DNA is TGTGCCAGCAGCCTCGGGCGGGTGGGCACTGAAGCTTTCTTT. Encoded protein: CASSLGRVGTEAFF. Combining the CDR3 with reference TRBV7-9 and TRBJ1-1 gives the whole variable domain DTGVSQNPRHKITKRGQNVTFRCDPISEHNRLYWYRQTLGQGPEFLTYFQNEAQLEKSRLLSDRFSAERPKGSFSTLEIQRTEQGDSAMYLCASSLGRVGTEAFFGQGTRLTVV.

V is TRBV14 and J is TRBJ2-3; 11 bases agree with TRBD2. Trimming took 4 bases from V and 3 from J; bases not matched to a gene: 6. The CDR3 sequence is 16 residues long. Germline CDR1 is SGHDN and CDR2 is FVKESK. The CDR3 protein is CASSRSGTSGTDTQYF. DNA for the CDR3: TGTGCCAGCAGCCGATCCGGGACTAGCGGAACAGATACGCAGTATTTT.

The J gene is TRBJ2-3, the V gene TRBV18; 7 bases agree with TRBD1. Germline CDR1 KGHSH, CDR2 LQKENI. CDR3 length: 14 residues. Trimming at V came to 5 bases and at J to 1 base, leaving 3 bases not matched to a gene. The CDR3 region is CASSSDRGTDTQYF. The CDR3 nucleotides read TGTGCCAGCTCATCAGACAGGGGCACAGATACGCAGTATTTT. The full variable domain, its missing parts supplied by reference TRBV18 and TRBJ2-3, is NAGVMQNPRHLVRRRGQEARLRCSPMKGHSHVYWYRQLPEEGLKFMVYLQKENIIDESGMPKERFSAEFPKEGPSILRIQQVVRGDSAAYFCASSSDRGTDTQYFGPGTRLTVL.

The V gene is TRBV19, the J gene TRBJ2-5; the D gene is possibly TRBD2 (5 bases). Germline assignment: CDR1 LNHDA and CDR2 SQIVND (reference sequence). Deletions cut 6 bases from V and 5 bases from J, with 16 bases between. The CDR3 is made up of 14 amino acids. The CDR3 here is CASSPGSARETQYF. The CDR3 bases are TGTGCCAGTAGCCCGGGATCAGCGCGGGAGACCCAGTACTTC.

In its sample, this clone was seen a few times. This chain uses TRBV13 with TRBJ2-1, with 7 bases that match TRBD2. Germline V gives CDR1 PRHDT, CDR2 FYEKMQ (reference sequence). This CDR3 region has 13 residues. With V trimmed by 4 bases and J by 10 bases, 7 bases remained unmatched. The CDR3 nucleotides read TGTGCCAGCAGCTCGTTAGGACTAGTAGAGCAGTTCTTC. The encoded protein is CASSSLGLVEQFF.

The J gene is TRBJ2-3, the V gene TRBV4-1; 10 nucleotides line up with TRBD2. The CDR3 is 16 amino acids. CDR1 MGHRA and CDR2 YSYEKL come from the germline V gene. J lost 3 bases, V lost 4 bases, and 7 bases had no gene match. The CDR3 DNA follows: TGCGCCAGCAGCCGCCTAGCGGGAGTGGCGACAGATACGCAGTATTTT. As protein: CASSRLAGVATDTQYF.

The V and J genes are TRBV14 and TRBJ2-5; TRBD2 is a possible D gene (6 bases). Between the trimmed V and J ends, which lost 0 bases and 2 bases, there was a span of 7 bases. CDR1 and CDR2 from the germline V gene are SGHDN and FVKESK. This CDR3 comprises 14 residues. DNA of the CDR3: TGTGCCAGCAGCCAAGATCTAGCGCAAGAGACCCAGTACTTC. The encoded protein is CASSQDLAQETQYF.

CDR3 protein: CASSQQLAGRSGANVLTF. The CDR3 DNA sequence: TGTGCCAGCAGCCAGCAACTAGCGGGTCGCTCTGGGGCCAACGTCCTGACTTTC. The chain links TRBV4-2 to TRBJ2-6; TRBD2 matches at 9 bases. CDR3 length equals 18 residues. The germline V gene has CDR1 LGHNA and CDR2 YNFKEQ. The V segment lost 3 bases and the J segment 0 bases; nucleotides outside the gene matches: 6.

V and J are TRBV29-1 and TRBJ1-1, with a tentative D call TRBD1 (6 bases). The CDR3 is 13 residues long. Germline values: CDR1 SQVTM, CDR2 ANQGSEA. V lost 3 bases and J 4 bases, leaving 12 bases between the germline ends. Written as DNA, the CDR3 is TGCAGCGTTGACCAGGGGTACAGCACTGAAGCTTTCTTT. This translates into CSVDQGYSTEAFF. Full variable domain (missing parts from reference TRBV29-1 and TRBJ1-1): SAVISQKPSRDICQRGTSLTIQCQVDSQVTMMFWYRQQPGQSLTLIATANQGSEATYESGFVIDKFPISRPNLTFSTLTVSNMSPEDSSIYLCSVDQGYSTEAFFGQGTRLTVV.

The chain has TRBV7-3 and TRBJ2-2; the match to TRBD2 covers 14 bases. V shed 5 bases and J 5 bases; nucleotides not matched to a gene: 7. This CDR3 has 17 amino acids. Germline V gene sequence: CDR1 SGHTA, CDR2 FQGTGA. The CDR3 protein is CASSKGLAGDGTGELFF. CDR3 in DNA: TGTGCCAGCAGCAAGGGACTAGCGGGAGACGGTACCGGGGAGCTGTTTTTT.

The chain has TRBV5-4 and TRBJ2-1, with 7 bases that match TRBD2. The V and J ends lost 0 bases and 6 bases, in that order; junction bases with no gene match: 6. The CDR3 is made up of 15 amino acids. Germline assignment: CDR1 SGHNT and CDR2 YYREEE (reference sequence). CDR3 DNA sequence: TGTGCCAGCAGCTTGGGCTCTAGCGGACTCAATGAGCAGTTCTTC. Protein: CASSLGSSGLNEQFF.

The V gene is TRBV6-1, the J gene TRBJ2-5; 9 positions agree with TRBD1. The DNA matches TRBJ2-7 better at its end, which makes the J call doubtful. This CDR3 contains 16 residues. CDR1 is MNHNS and CDR2 is SASEGT in the germline V gene. The CDR3 DNA follows: TGTGCCAGCAGTGATTGGGTGACAGGGGGTTCCTACGAGCAGTACTTC. Its translation is CASSDWVTGGSYEQYF.